Listed below are T cell receptor beta chains from one sample, sequenced in a study of T cell responses to AZD1222 COVID-19 vaccine. Assay used: immunoSEQ multiplex PCR; TCRdb lists only in-frame clones, some missing. The data hold fewer than 120,000 clones, with around 90% observed a single time. The sequences come from peripheral blood, collected 28 days after the second AZD1222 dose. Receptor source: an adult who received the AZD1222 COVID-19 vaccine. Both conserved end residues are part of each CDR3. A D gene is named only where the DNA matches it firmly. A row's size may be missing; if present it is once, few, many or a size class.

clone size	V gene	D gene	J gene	CDR3 DNA	CDR3 protein
-	TRBV6-5	-	TRBJ2-7	TGTGCCAGCAGTCCGGTTGGGGTTTTCGGCGAGCAGTACTTC	CASSPVGVFGEQYF
-	TRBV11-2	TRBD1	TRBJ1-1	TGTGCCAGCAGCCAAGGGACAGGGGGAATCACTGAAGCTTTCTTT	CASSQGTGGITEAFF
-	TRBV10-3	-	TRBJ1-5	TGTGCCATCAGACCGGACGGATATAGCAATCAGCCCCAGCATTTT	CAIRPDGYSNQPQHF
few	TRBV6-5	-	TRBJ1-5	TGTGCCAGCAGTTACTCGGGGGAAAGTCAGCCCCAGCATTTT	CASSYSGESQPQHF
-	TRBV9	TRBD2	TRBJ2-7	TGTGCCAGCAGCGTAGAGCCTAGCGGTGGGGCCTACGAGCAGTACTTC	CASSVEPSGGAYEQYF
-	TRBV6-1	-	TRBJ2-7	TGTGCCAGCAGTGAAAGCTACAGATACGAGCAGTACTTC	CASSESYRYEQYF
-	TRBV6-5	-	TRBJ1-2	TGTGCCAGCAGTTACTCGATAGGCGGCGCGGCCATGAGCTACACCTTC	CASSYSIGGAAMSYTF
-	TRBV5-4	-	TRBJ1-2	TGTGCCAGCAGCTTGCGACAGGTCGGCAACTATGGCTACACCTTC	CASSLRQVGNYGYTF
-	TRBV6-1	TRBD1	TRBJ1-2	TGTGCCAGCAGTGAAAGACAGGGAGGATACGGTGGCTACACCTTC	CASSERQGGYGGYTF
-	TRBV28	TRBD1	TRBJ2-1	TGTGCCAGCAGTTTACCCCGACAGGGGGCAACCTACAATGAGCAGTTCTTC	CASSLPRQGATYNEQFF